This is a list of T cell receptor beta chains from one sample in a study of blood T cell repertoires in COVID-19. Assay used: immunoSEQ multiplex PCR; TCRdb lists only in-frame clones, some missing. The sample contains under 250,000 clones, approximately 84% of which appear only once. Sequenced: PBMCs or T cells enriched from blood (not recorded which). These receptor sequences come from a man between 60 and 75 years old who had recovered from COVID-19. CDR3s include the opening cysteine and the closing phenylalanine or tryptophan. A D gene is named only where the DNA matches it firmly. A clone size is listed for some rows: how often the clone was seen (once, few, many), or a class if it is expanded.

d_call	v_call	clone_size	j_call	cdr3_nt	cdr3_aa
TRBD1	TRBV18	-	TRBJ2-5	TGTGCCAGCTCACCTCGCCGGGACAGTGAGACCCAGTACTTC	CASSPRRDSETQYF
TRBD1	TRBV19	-	TRBJ1-2	TGTGCCAGTAACTCCCTCACCGGGACAGGGAGAGTTATTGACTATGGCTACACCTTC	CASNSLTGTGRVIDYGYTF
-	TRBV6-4	-	TRBJ1-2	TGTGCCAACTTCCGCAGGGTCTTCTATGGCTACACCTTC	CANFRRVFYGYTF
TRBD2	TRBV5-1	-	TRBJ2-1	TGCGCCAGCAGGTTAGCGGGAGCCCTTTTCGATGAGCAGTTCTTC	CASRLAGALFDEQFF
-	TRBV5-6	-	TRBJ1-1	TGTGCCAGCAGCTTAGGGGTGAACACTGAAGCTTTCTTT	CASSLGVNTEAFF
TRBD2	TRBV13	-	TRBJ2-3	TGTGCCAGCAGCTTAGGACTAGCGGGGGGCACCACAGATACGCAGTATTTT	CASSLGLAGGTTDTQYF
-	TRBV5-6	-	TRBJ2-7	TGTGCCAGCAGCTTGATCGGTGGGGCCCGGGAGCAGTACTTC	CASSLIGGAREQYF
-	TRBV28	few	TRBJ1-2	TGTGCCAGCACCTCTGGCGGGGGCGCGAATGGCTACACCTTC	CASTSGGGANGYTF
TRBD1	TRBV9	-	TRBJ2-7	TGTGCCAGCAGCCCTTCGGGACAGATATCCTACGAGCAGTACTTC	CASSPSGQISYEQYF
-	TRBV24-1	-	TRBJ2-1	TGTGCCACCAGTGATTTAGACAGTCTCCATGAGCAGTTCTTC	CATSDLDSLHEQFF
TRBD1	TRBV5-8	-	TRBJ1-1	TGTGCCAGCAGCTTAGCGTACAGGGGCACTGAAGCTTTCTTT	CASSLAYRGTEAFF
TRBD1	TRBV19	once	TRBJ1-4	TGTGCCAGTGGACAGACAGGGGCAACTAATGAAAAACTGTTTTTT	CASGQTGATNEKLFF
-	TRBV10-3	-	TRBJ2-3	TGTGCCATCAGTGCCAGGCGCACAGATACGCAGTATTTT	CAISARRTDTQYF
-	TRBV5-8	-	TRBJ1-2	TGTGCCAGCAGCACTGGACATCCCTATGGCTACACCTTC	CASSTGHPYGYTF
-	TRBV6-1	-	TRBJ2-1	TGTGCCAGCAGTGAGTCGCAGGGTATGATGAATGAGCAGTTCTTC	CASSESQGMMNEQFF
-	TRBV11-3	-	TRBJ1-4	TGTGCCAGCACACGAGCCCCTAATGAAAAACTGTTTTTT	CASTRAPNEKLFF
TRBD1	TRBV19	once	TRBJ1-4	TGTGCCAGTAGTCATGACAGGGCAGATGATGAAAAACTGTTTTTT	CASSHDRADDEKLFF
TRBD1	TRBV19	-	TRBJ1-4	TGTGCCAGTAGCGACAGGGGGCTAATTGAAAAACTGTTTTTT	CASSDRGLIEKLFF